The clone carrying this T cell receptor beta chain has only a few counts. Its antigen is undetermined. V was cut by 5 bases and J by 0 bases, with 13 bases left in between. Germline CDR1 SEHNR, CDR2 FQNEAQ (reference sequence). The CDR3 loop spans 15 amino acids. The sample belongs to a study of T-cell memory formation after mild COVID-19. Study as a whole: TCR clusters were largely donor specific. Study-wide points: Clones that got smaller from day 15 to 85 had even CD4/CD8, while clones growing later tipped toward CD4+. CD4+ contracting clones were found mainly in CM and EM, and CD8+ ones in EMRA.

From 5'RACE with constant-segment primers came TCR alpha and TCR beta cDNA libraries that carried sample barcodes and UMIs. TCRdb re-called the 5' RACE reads through MiXCR, storing one row per CDR3 protein. The sample includes about 47,000 distinct CDR3 sequences, approximately 9.6% seen only once; the top ten take 10% to 15%. The V call is TRBV7-9, the J call TRBJ1-1, with D possibly matching TRBD1 (6 bases). The receptor was derived from an adult woman who had mild COVID-19 (a few samples of this study predate the infection). Cell type and time point are not known. Sequencing was carried out using PBMCs or a T cell subset sorted from them (not recorded which). CDR3 sequence reads: CASSPRTAMNTEAFF. The CDR3 region has the DNA TGTGCCAGCAGCCCCCGGACAGCCATGAACACTGAAGCTTTCTTT.